The 21 T cell receptor beta chains below all came from one sample that was sequenced in a study of blood T cell repertoires in COVID-19. Using immunoSEQ multiplex PCR, the repertoire was profiled, and TCRdb retains in-frame clones only, with some absent. Of approximately 250,000 clones in the sample, 86% are singletons; the top ten hold over 5.5%. Material for sequencing was peripheral blood. Receptor source: a woman aged 80 or over with COVID-19, enrolled during active disease.

The J gene is TRBJ2-5, the V gene TRBV9, with D possibly matching TRBD2 (6 bases). CDR1 SGDLS and CDR2 YYNGEE come from the germline V gene. The CDR3 runs to 15 residues. The V gene lost 0 bases and the J gene lost 5 bases, with 14 bases spanning the gap. CDR3 region: CASSVAAGRGETQYF. In DNA form, the CDR3 reads TGTGCCAGCAGCGTAGCGGCAGGCCGGGGGGAGACCCAGTACTTC.

CDR3 sequence reads: CASSRTLAGADNEQFF. CDR3 nucleotide sequence: TGTGCCAGCTCACGCACACTAGCGGGGGCAGACAATGAGCAGTTCTTC. V gene TRBV18 combines with J gene TRBJ2-1; 11 positions agree with TRBD2. CDR1 and CDR2 from the germline V gene are KGHSH and LQKENI. The CDR3 spans 16 residues. V shed 4 bases and J 5 bases; nucleotides not matched to a gene: 7.

The gene calls are TRBV6-5 and TRBJ1-1; 8 nucleotides align to TRBD1. V dropped 4 bases and J dropped 2; count of bases not matched to a gene: 6. The CDR3 length is 15 residues. Looked up from germline, CDR1 is MNHEY and CDR2 is SVGAGI. CDR3 DNA: TGTGCCAGCAGTTCCGGTGGGACAGGTAACACTGAAGCTTTCTTT. It yields the protein CASSSGGTGNTEAFF.

This chain joins TRBV7-8 and TRBJ1-2; a possible D gene is TRBD1 (5 bases). Germline assignment: CDR1 SGHVS and CDR2 FQNEAQ. CDR3 length equals 15 residues. Trimming left V 0 bases short and J 6 bases short, with 14 bases between. CDR3: CASSLAQSRVHGYTF. The DNA for the CDR3 is TGTGCCAGCAGCTTAGCTCAGTCCAGGGTCCATGGCTACACCTTC.

This clone was found once. V gene TRBV7-2 combines with J gene TRBJ2-2; 9 nucleotides align to TRBD2. The V segment lost 2 bases and the J segment 4 bases; nucleotides outside the gene matches: 8. Germline lookup yields CDR1 SGHTA and CDR2 FQGNSA. The CDR3 spans 17 residues. CDR3 region: CASSLLAGTLLTGELFF. The CDR3 DNA reads TGTGCCAGCAGCTTACTAGCGGGGACCCTTCTCACCGGGGAGCTGTTTTTT.

The rearrangement joins TRBV20-1 to TRBJ1-1; no firm D call. Germline V gene sequence: CDR1 DFQATT, CDR2 SNEGSKA (reference sequence). This CDR3 is built from 14 residues. With 3 bases removed from V and 4 bases from J, the gap between germline ends came to 15 bases. The CDR3 is CSASLAGLFTEAFF. The CDR3, as DNA: TGCAGTGCTAGTCTCGCAGGATTGTTCACTGAAGCTTTCTTT.

The V and J genes are TRBV21-1 and TRBJ2-3; the table's TRBD1 call for D was not verified on the DNA. TRBV21-1 counts as a pseudogene. The CDR3 is 16 residues long. The CDR3 loop is CASSNETGVDPDTQYF. CDR3 in DNA: TGTGCCAGCAGCAACGAGACAGGGGTTGACCCAGATACGCAGTATTTT.

V and J are TRBV5-1 and TRBJ2-1; 10 bases are a match to TRBD2. Germline CDR1 reads SGHRS; CDR2 reads YFSETQ. The CDR3 consists of 16 residues. With V trimmed by 1 base and J by 3 bases, 4 bases remained unmatched. In DNA form, the CDR3 reads TGCGCCAGCAGCTTGTTAACTAGCGGGGTCTACAATGAGCAGTTCTTC. It specifies CASSLLTSGVYNEQFF.

On this clone itself: Other DNA sequences in this specimen translate into the identical CDR3. The chain employs TRBV6-5 and TRBJ2-5; 7 nucleotides agree with TRBD1. This CDR3 region has 13 residues. Germline CDR1 and CDR2: MNHEY and SVGAGI. V dropped 6 bases and J dropped 5; count of bases not matched to a gene: 6. The DNA for the CDR3 is TGTGCCAGCAGGGAGACAGGGCCCGAGACCCAGTACTTC. This codes for CASRETGPETQYF.

The CDR3 DNA follows: TGTGCCAGCAGTCCCACAGGGACGGGCAATCAGCCCCAGCATTTT. As protein: CASSPTGTGNQPQHF. The J gene is TRBJ1-5, the V gene TRBV6-5; D perhaps matches TRBD1 (6 bases). CDR1 MNHEY and CDR2 SVGAGI come from the germline V gene. The V and J ends lost 5 bases and 2 bases respectively, with 13 bases between them. This CDR3 contains 15 residues.

This chain uses TRBV10-3 with TRBJ1-1, with 10 positions matching TRBD1. The CDR3 is 14 amino acids. Germline V lookup: CDR1 ENHRY, CDR2 SYGVKD. Trimming at V came to 5 bases and at J to 4 bases, leaving 4 bases not matched to a gene. For the CDR3, the DNA is TGTGCCATCAGTCCGCGGACAGGGGGCACTGAAGCTTTCTTT. Translating it yields CAISPRTGGTEAFF.

The rearrangement joins TRBV16 to TRBJ2-6; a possible D gene is TRBD2 (6 bases). V lost 8 bases and J 0 bases, leaving 20 bases between the germline ends. The germline gives CDR1 KGHSY, CDR2 FQNENV. This CDR3 is built from 18 residues. The CDR3 loop reads CASSPREKGRSGANVLTF. The CDR3 region has the DNA TGTGCCAGCTCCCCCCGGGAGAAGGGTCGCTCTGGGGCCAACGTCCTGACTTTC.

J is TRBJ2-3 and V is TRBV2, with 11 bases aligning to TRBD2. The germline CDR1 and CDR2 sequences are SNHLY and FYNNEI. The V segment lost 1 base and the J segment 5 bases; nucleotides outside the gene matches: 8. The CDR3 loop spans 17 amino acids. The CDR3, as DNA: TGTGCCAGCAGTGAAGTGGGGAGACTAGCGGGGAAAGATACGCAGTATTTT. Translating it yields CASSEVGRLAGKDTQYF.

V is TRBV12-3 or TRBV12-4 and J is TRBJ1-2; perhaps TRBD1 as D (5 bases). V was cut by 3 bases and J by 2 bases, with 7 bases left in between. The CDR3 is made up of 13 amino acids. CDR3 nucleotides: TGTGCCAGCAGTTTTAACAGGAACTATGGCTACACCTTC. Protein sequence: CASSFNRNYGYTF.

This clone was found once. The rearrangement links TRBV30 to TRBJ2-7; 7 bases are shared with TRBD1. The CDR3 spans 12 residues. V lost 2 bases and J lost 6; bases outside the gene matches: 4. CDR1 is GTSNPN, CDR2 SVGIG, per germline (reference sequence). The CDR3 is CAWSLTGTEQYF. The CDR3 region has the DNA TGTGCCTGGAGTCTGACAGGGACCGAGCAGTACTTC.

The J gene is TRBJ1-1, the V gene TRBV28, with a weak D call TRBD1 (5 bases). This CDR3 comprises 14 residues. With 6 bases removed from V and 5 bases from J, the gap between germline ends came to 16 bases. Germline-derived CDR1 and CDR2 are MDHEN and SYDVKM. The CDR3 sequence: CASSPPGGRTEAFF. The CDR3 DNA is TGTGCCAGCAGCCCACCGGGGGGACGAACTGAAGCTTTCTTT.

This rearrangement joins TRBV19 to TRBJ1-1; tentatively, D is TRBD1 (5 bases). Germline loops: CDR1 LNHDA, CDR2 SQIVND (reference sequence). V lost 4 bases and J 0 bases, leaving 6 bases between the germline ends. The CDR3 consists of 13 residues. The CDR3 loop is CASSTGMNTEAFF. The CDR3 nucleotides read TGTGCCAGTAGTACAGGGATGAACACTGAAGCTTTCTTT.

In the case of this clone: Within the sample, other DNA sequences also encode this same CDR3. The rearrangement links TRBV5-1 to TRBJ1-4, with 7 nucleotides matching TRBD1. Germline V CDR1 and CDR2: SGHRS, YFSETQ. V was pared by 4 bases and J by 0 bases, with 3 bases of the junction left unmatched. The CDR3 length is 15 residues. Written as DNA, the CDR3 is TGCGCCAGCAGCCCTACAGGGGCAACTAATGAAAAACTGTTTTTT. Amino acids: CASSPTGATNEKLFF.

The chain recombines TRBV10-2 with TRBJ2-5, with 8 bases that match TRBD1. V shed 7 bases and J 2 bases; nucleotides not matched to a gene: 6. The CDR3 extends over 14 amino acids. Germline V gives CDR1 WSHSY, CDR2 SAAADI. CDR3 amino acids: CASTRTGNQETQYF. The CDR3 bases are TGCGCCAGCACCCGGACAGGGAATCAAGAGACCCAGTACTTC.

The chain employs TRBV9 and TRBJ2-1; D is unresolved. V lost 1 base to trimming and J lost 0 bases, with 8 bases between them. This CDR3 is built from 15 residues. Germline values: CDR1 SGDLS, CDR2 YYNGEE. The chain's CDR3 is CASSVSESSYNEQFF. The CDR3 DNA follows: TGTGCCAGCAGCGTAAGCGAGAGCTCCTACAATGAGCAGTTCTTC.

The chain recombines TRBV7-9 with TRBJ1-2, with 7 bases lining up with TRBD1. Germline CDR1 SEHNR, CDR2 FQNEAQ (reference sequence). This CDR3 has 15 amino acids. The V gene end was trimmed by 5 bases and the J gene end by 4 bases; junction bases not matched to a gene: 10. CDR3 bases: TGTGCCAGCAGCGCTAACCGGGACAGCCTCTATGGCTACACCTTC. It codes for CASSANRDSLYGYTF.